The rows below give T cell receptor beta chains drawn from one sample of a study of immune cell composition in non-small cell lung cancer. The assay was immunoSEQ multiplex PCR, and TCRdb's table has in-frame clones only and misses some. The sample has about 7,600 clones, roughly 78% seen once; the top ten hold about an eighth. The sample consisted of lung tumor tissue. The receptors were gathered from a human donor with non-small cell lung cancer. Each CDR3 is given with its conserved first and last residue. A D gene is named only where the DNA matches it firmly. Size tells how often a clone was seen (once, few, many) or the class of an expanded clone, and some rows leave it out.

D gene,clone size,J gene,V gene,CDR3 DNA,CDR3 protein
NA,NA,TRBJ1-6,TRBV7-2,TGTGCCAGCAGCTTAGGGCAAGGACCCCTCCACTTT,CASSLGQGPLHF
NA,few,TRBJ1-1,TRBV9,TGTGCCAGCAGCGTAGAAGGGGTCATGAACACTGAAGCTTTCTTT,CASSVEGVMNTEAFF
TRBD2,NA,TRBJ2-5,TRBV7-3,TGTGCCAGCAGCTTAGCTGCGGGAGGAGAGACCCAGTACTTC,CASSLAAGGETQYF
NA,NA,TRBJ2-3,TRBV7-9,TGTGCCAGCAGCTTAGCAGGACTATACGATACGCAGTATTTT,CASSLAGLYDTQYF
NA,NA,TRBJ1-2,TRBV19,TGTGCCAGTAGTACGGGGGGCTCCTATGGCTACACCTTC,CASSTGGSYGYTF
NA,NA,TRBJ1-5,TRBV6-5,TGTGCCAGCAGCCAGGGGAGCTTCCGCAATCAGCCCCAGCATTTT,CASSQGSFRNQPQHF
NA,few,TRBJ2-5,TRBV5-1,TGCGCCAGCAGCTCCTCGAATGTCCCAGGGGAGACCCAGTACTTC,CASSSSNVPGETQYF
NA,once,TRBJ2-7,TRBV6-1,TGTGCCAGCAGTGTTTCAGTCCAGGGGACCCTCTCCTACGAGCAGTACTTC,CASSVSVQGTLSYEQYF
TRBD1,NA,TRBJ1-2,TRBV9,TGTGCCAGCAGCGCGGACAGGGGGGTCCGGTACTATGGCTACACCTTC,CASSADRGVRYYGYTF
TRBD2,NA,TRBJ2-7,TRBV6-1,TGTGCCAGCAGTGAAGGGTTAGCGGGGGATTTATACGAGCAGTACTTC,CASSEGLAGDLYEQYF
NA,NA,TRBJ1-5,TRBV6-5,TGTGCCAGCAGCAGGGACACCAGCAATCAGCCCCAGCATTTT,CASSRDTSNQPQHF
NA,NA,TRBJ2-3,TRBV7-3,TGTGCCAGCAGCCTGGACAGCGGGCTTTGGGGCACAGATACGCAGTATTTT,CASSLDSGLWGTDTQYF
NA,NA,TRBJ2-7,TRBV11-3,TGTGCCAGCGAGGGGGACTCCTACGAGCAGTACTTC,CASEGDSYEQYF
NA,NA,TRBJ2-7,TRBV27,TGTGCCAGCAGGTCCTCAGTAGGGATTTTATCCTACGAGCAGTACTTC,CASRSSVGILSYEQYF
TRBD2,NA,TRBJ2-5,TRBV6-5,TGTGCCAGCAGTTCCACTAAACTAGCGGGGGAGACCCAGTACTTC,CASSSTKLAGETQYF
TRBD1,few,TRBJ1-6,TRBV27,TGTGCCAGCAGGATACAGGGGGCGTACGGATCACCCCTCCACTTT,CASRIQGAYGSPLHF
TRBD1,NA,TRBJ2-6,TRBV7-4,TGTGCCAGCAGCTCGGGACAGGCCTACTCTGGGGCCAACGTCCTGACTTTC,CASSSGQAYSGANVLTF
TRBD1,NA,TRBJ1-1,TRBV4-2,TGTGCCAGCAGCTACGGACAGGGGAACACTGAAGCTTTCTTT,CASSYGQGNTEAFF
NA,NA,TRBJ1-5,TRBV28,TGTGCCAGCAACAGACTCAATCAGCCCCAGCATTTT,CASNRLNQPQHF
TRBD2,few,TRBJ2-1,TRBV7-6,TGTGCCAGCAGCGCCACTAGCGGGGGGGCTATTTGGTCTGATGAGCAGTTCTTC,CASSATSGGAIWSDEQFF
TRBD1,NA,TRBJ2-7,TRBV6-6,TGTGCCAGCACGGGGGACAGGGGACCCTACGAGCAGTACTTC,CASTGDRGPYEQYF
TRBD1,NA,TRBJ2-2,TRBV10-3,TGTGCCATCAGTAGGGACAGGACGTACACCGGGGAGCTGTTTTTT,CAISRDRTYTGELFF
TRBD1,NA,TRBJ1-4,TRBV27,TGTGCCAGCAGACCCGGACAGGCCGCGGGATCAAAACTGTTTTTT,CASRPGQAAGSKLFF
TRBD2,few,TRBJ2-1,TRBV10-2,TGCGCCAGCTCCTTATGGGGCGGGGGGGGAGATGAGCAGTTCTTC,CASSLWGGGGDEQFF
NA,NA,TRBJ2-5,TRBV28,TGTGCCAGCAGTCCCCCACGGGGAAGAAGTAGGCAAGAGACCCAGTACTTC,CASSPPRGRSRQETQYF
TRBD1,large,TRBJ1-2,TRBV11-2,TGTGCCAGCAGCCCCGACAGGGGGCATGTTCTTGGTGGCTACACCTTC,CASSPDRGHVLGGYTF
NA,NA,TRBJ1-2,TRBV5-8,TGTGCCAGCAGCTGGAGACTGAGGGACAAATTAAACTATGGCTACACCTTC,CASSWRLRDKLNYGYTF
TRBD1,NA,TRBJ2-1,TRBV30,TGTGCCTGGGGACAGGGTAACTACAATGAGCAGTTCTTC,CAWGQGNYNEQFF
NA,NA,TRBJ2-7,TRBV11-2,TGTGCCAGCAGCTTAGCTCCCGCGGGGCCCCTCTACGAGCAGTACTTC,CASSLAPAGPLYEQYF
NA,NA,TRBJ1-4,TRBV7-9,TGTGCCAGCAGCTTAGATTCCGTCTCACTGGAAAAACTGTTTTTT,CASSLDSVSLEKLFF
TRBD1,NA,TRBJ2-5,TRBV7-8,TGTGCCAGCAGCTTAGAACCCGGGACAGGAAGGGAGACCCAGTACTTC,CASSLEPGTGRETQYF
TRBD1,NA,TRBJ2-7,TRBV19,TGTGCCAGTAGTAGGGGGACAGGGCCCTACGAGCAGTACTTC,CASSRGTGPYEQYF
TRBD1,NA,TRBJ1-2,TRBV5-6,TGTGCCAGCAGCGGGGGGACAGGGGGCCAGAGTGGCTACACCTTC,CASSGGTGGQSGYTF
NA,NA,TRBJ2-3,TRBV6-5,TGTGCCAGCAGTCTCCTAGGAGATACGCAGTATTTT,CASSLLGDTQYF
NA,NA,TRBJ1-2,TRBV6-6,TGTGCCAGCAAGGAGACTAACTATGGCTACACCTTC,CASKETNYGYTF
TRBD1,once,TRBJ1-2,TRBV5-4,TGTGCCAGCAGCTTGTCCGGGACAGCCCACTATGGCTACACCTTC,CASSLSGTAHYGYTF
TRBD1,NA,TRBJ2-1,TRBV5-1,TGCGCCAGCAGCCCAGGACAGGGGACCTACAATGAGCAGTTCTTC,CASSPGQGTYNEQFF